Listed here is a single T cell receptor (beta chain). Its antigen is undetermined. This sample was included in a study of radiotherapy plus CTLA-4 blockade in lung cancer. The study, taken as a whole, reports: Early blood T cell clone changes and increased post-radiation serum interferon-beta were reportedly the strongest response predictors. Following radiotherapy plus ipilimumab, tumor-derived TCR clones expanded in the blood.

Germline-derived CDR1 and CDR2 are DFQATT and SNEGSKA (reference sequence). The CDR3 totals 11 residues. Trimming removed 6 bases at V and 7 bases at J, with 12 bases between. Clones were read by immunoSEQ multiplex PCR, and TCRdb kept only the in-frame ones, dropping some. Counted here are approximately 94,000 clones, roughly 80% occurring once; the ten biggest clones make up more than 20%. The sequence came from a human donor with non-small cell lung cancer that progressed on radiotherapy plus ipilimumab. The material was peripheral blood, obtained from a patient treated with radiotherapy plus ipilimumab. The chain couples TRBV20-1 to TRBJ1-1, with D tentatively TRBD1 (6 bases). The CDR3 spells CSALRTVEAFF. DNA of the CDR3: TGCAGTGCCCTCAGGACAGTTGAAGCTTTCTTT.